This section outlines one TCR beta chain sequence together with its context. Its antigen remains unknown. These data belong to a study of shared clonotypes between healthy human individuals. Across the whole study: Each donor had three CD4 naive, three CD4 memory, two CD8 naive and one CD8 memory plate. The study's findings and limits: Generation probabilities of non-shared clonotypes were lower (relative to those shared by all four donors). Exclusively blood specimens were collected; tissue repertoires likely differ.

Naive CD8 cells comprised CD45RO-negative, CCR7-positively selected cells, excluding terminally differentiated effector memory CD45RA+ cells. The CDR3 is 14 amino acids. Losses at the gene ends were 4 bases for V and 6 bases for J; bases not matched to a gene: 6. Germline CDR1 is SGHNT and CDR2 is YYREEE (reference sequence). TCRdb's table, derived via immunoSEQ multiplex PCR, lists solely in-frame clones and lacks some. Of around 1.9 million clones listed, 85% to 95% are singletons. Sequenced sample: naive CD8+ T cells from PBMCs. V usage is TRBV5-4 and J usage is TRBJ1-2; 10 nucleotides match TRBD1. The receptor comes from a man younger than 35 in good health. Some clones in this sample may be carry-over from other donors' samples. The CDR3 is CASSKLDRGDGYTF. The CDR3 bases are TGTGCCAGCAGCAAACTGGACAGGGGGGATGGCTACACCTTC.